Sequencing of this T cell receptor (beta chain) was carried out in a study of CD8+CD57+ T cells in acquired aplastic anemia. Study-level information: Sorting CD4+ and CD8+ cells gave DNA averaging 3.2 ug. Where healthy donors were concerned, CD4+ cells averaged approximately 10 million reads.

CDR3 size: 13 residues. From germline, CDR1 is DFQATT and CDR2 SNEGSKA (reference sequence). Trimming removed 3 bases at V and 7 bases at J, with 15 bases between. This clonotype was recorded at least ten times. The antigen remains undetermined. TCR beta VDJ combinations and CDR3 sequences were profiled from genomic DNA. In TCRdb, the reads were re-called with MiXCR into one record per CDR3 protein. The repertoire holds about 200,000 distinct CDR3 sequences, with almost 35% as singletons. Findings and limits, study-wide: Patients had roughly 30 CD8+ CDR3 sequences in common with controls (the shared set). Patients versus controls showed no significant CD8+ Simpson's diversity difference.

The rearrangement joins TRBV20-1 to TRBJ1-2, with D unclear. This TCR came from a human donor in good health, serving as a control. Sequenced input: sorted CD4+, CD8+, or CD8+CD57+ T cells (not recorded which) from PBMCs. In DNA, the CDR3 is TGCAGTGCTAGGGCTGGGCCCCCGGTTGGCTACACCTTC. This sequence encodes CSARAGPPVGYTF.